This TCR beta chain was identified in a study of blood T cell repertoires in COVID-19. Trimming cost V 4 bases and J 1 base, with 13 bases left between them. There are 15 residues in the CDR3. Looked up from germline, CDR1 is LGHDT and CDR2 is YNNKEL (reference sequence). In the authors' workflow: Scientists estimated how many nucleated cells there were by amplifying reference gene primers. Sequencing was performed with immunoSEQ multiplex PCR; in TCRdb, only in-frame clones are kept and a portion is missing. The DNA gave D and trimming, while V, J and clone size come from that table. The data hold fewer than 120,000 clones, with 70% to 90% observed a single time.

This sequence originates from a human donor in a cohort sampled during active COVID-19. The chain combines TRBV3-1 (or the pseudogene TRBV3-2) with TRBJ1-1; D gene ambiguous. The specimen was peripheral blood. The CDR3 spells CASSRGGSGNTEAFF. The DNA for the CDR3 is TGTGCCAGCAGCCGAGGAGGGTCTGGGAACACTGAAGCTTTCTTT.